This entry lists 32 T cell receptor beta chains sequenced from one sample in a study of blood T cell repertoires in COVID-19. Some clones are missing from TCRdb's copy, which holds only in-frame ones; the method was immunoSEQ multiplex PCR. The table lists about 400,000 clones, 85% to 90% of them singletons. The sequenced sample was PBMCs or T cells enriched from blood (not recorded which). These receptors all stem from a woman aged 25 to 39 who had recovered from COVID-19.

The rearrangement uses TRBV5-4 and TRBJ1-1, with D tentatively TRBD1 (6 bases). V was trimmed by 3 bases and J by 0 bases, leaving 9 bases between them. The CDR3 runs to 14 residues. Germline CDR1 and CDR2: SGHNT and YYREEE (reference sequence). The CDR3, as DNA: TGTGCCAGCAGCTCGGACAGTCTGAACACTGAAGCTTTCTTT. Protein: CASSSDSLNTEAFF. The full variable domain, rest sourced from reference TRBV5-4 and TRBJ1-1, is ETGVTQSPTHLIKTRGQQVTLRCSSQSGHNTVSWYQQALGQGPQFIFQYYREEENGRGNFPPRFSGLQFPNYSSELNVNALELDDSALYLCASSSDSLNTEAFFGQGTRLTVV.

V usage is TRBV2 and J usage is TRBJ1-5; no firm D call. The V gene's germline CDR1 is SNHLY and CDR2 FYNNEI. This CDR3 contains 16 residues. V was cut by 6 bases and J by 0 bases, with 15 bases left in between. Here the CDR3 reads CASRYHRGNSNQPQHF. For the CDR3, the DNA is TGTGCCAGCAGATACCACCGAGGGAATAGCAATCAGCCCCAGCATTTT.

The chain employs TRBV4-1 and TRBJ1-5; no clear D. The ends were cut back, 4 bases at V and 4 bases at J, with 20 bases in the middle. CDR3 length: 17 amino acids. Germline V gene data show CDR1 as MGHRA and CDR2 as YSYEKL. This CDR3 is CASSPTMATKDNQPQHF. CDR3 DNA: TGCGCCAGCAGCCCCACAATGGCGACAAAGGATAATCAGCCCCAGCATTTT.

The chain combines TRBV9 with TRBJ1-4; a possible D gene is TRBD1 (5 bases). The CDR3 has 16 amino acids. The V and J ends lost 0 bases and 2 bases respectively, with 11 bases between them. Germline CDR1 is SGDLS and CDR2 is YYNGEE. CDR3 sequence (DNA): TGTGCCAGCAGCGTAGAAGGTGGGGGGACTAATGAAAAACTGTTTTTT. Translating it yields CASSVEGGGTNEKLFF. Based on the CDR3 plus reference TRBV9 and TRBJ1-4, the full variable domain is DSGVTQTPKHLITATGQRVTLRCSPRSGDLSVYWYQQSLDQGLQFLIQYYNGEERAKGNILERFSAQQFPDLHSELNLSSLELGDSALYFCASSVEGGGTNEKLFFGSGTQLSVL.

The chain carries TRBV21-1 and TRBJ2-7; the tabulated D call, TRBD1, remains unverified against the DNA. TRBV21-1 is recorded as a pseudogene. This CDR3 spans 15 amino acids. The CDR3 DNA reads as TGTGCCAGCAGCAAAGCGTTGCCAGTATCTTACGAGCAGTACTTC. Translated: CASSKALPVSYEQYF.

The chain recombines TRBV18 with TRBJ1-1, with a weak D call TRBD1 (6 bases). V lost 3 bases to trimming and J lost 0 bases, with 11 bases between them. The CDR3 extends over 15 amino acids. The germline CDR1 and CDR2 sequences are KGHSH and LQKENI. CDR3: CASSPRQALNTEAFF. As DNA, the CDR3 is TGTGCCAGCTCACCCCGACAGGCCTTGAACACTGAAGCTTTCTTT.

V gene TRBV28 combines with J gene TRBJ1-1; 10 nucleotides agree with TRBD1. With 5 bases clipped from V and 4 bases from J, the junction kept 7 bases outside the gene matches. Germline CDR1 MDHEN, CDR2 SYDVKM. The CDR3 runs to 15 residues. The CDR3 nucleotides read TGTGCCAGCAGTACCAAGGGACAGGGGATCACTGAAGCTTTCTTT. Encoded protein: CASSTKGQGITEAFF.

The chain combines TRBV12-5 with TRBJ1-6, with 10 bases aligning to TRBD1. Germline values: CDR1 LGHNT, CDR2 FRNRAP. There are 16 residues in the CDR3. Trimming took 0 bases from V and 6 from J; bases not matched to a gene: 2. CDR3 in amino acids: CASGLVTGGRNSPLHF. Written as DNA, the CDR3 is TGTGCTAGTGGTTTGGTGACAGGGGGCCGTAATTCACCCCTCCACTTT.

CDR3 DNA: TGTGCCAGCAGCAACAGACAGGGCAGCTCCTATAATTCACCCCTCCACTTT. It is translated as CASSNRQGSSYNSPLHF. The rearrangement links TRBV7-9 to TRBJ1-6; 7 nucleotides agree with TRBD1. This CDR3 region has 17 residues. Germline loops: CDR1 SEHNR, CDR2 FQNEAQ (reference sequence). The ends lost 5 bases at V and 0 bases at J; junction bases unmatched: 7.

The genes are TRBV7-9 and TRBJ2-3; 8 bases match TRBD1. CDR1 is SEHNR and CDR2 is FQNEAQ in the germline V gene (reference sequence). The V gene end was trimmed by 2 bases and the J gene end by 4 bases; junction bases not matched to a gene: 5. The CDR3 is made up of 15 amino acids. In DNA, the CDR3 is TGTGCCAGCAGCTTATATACAGGGGGATCAGATACGCAGTATTTT. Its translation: CASSLYTGGSDTQYF. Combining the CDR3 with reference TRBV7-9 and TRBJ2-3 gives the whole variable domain DTGVSQNPRHKITKRGQNVTFRCDPISEHNRLYWYRQTLGQGPEFLTYFQNEAQLEKSRLLSDRFSAERPKGSFSTLEIQRTEQGDSAMYLCASSLYTGGSDTQYFGPGTRLTVL.

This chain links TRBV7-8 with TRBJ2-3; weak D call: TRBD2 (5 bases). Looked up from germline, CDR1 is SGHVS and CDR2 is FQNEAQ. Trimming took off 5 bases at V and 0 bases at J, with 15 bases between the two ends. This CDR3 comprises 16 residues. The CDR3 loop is CASSLLSRGSTDTQYF. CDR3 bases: TGTGCCAGCAGCCTCCTTTCCCGGGGAAGCACAGATACGCAGTATTTT.

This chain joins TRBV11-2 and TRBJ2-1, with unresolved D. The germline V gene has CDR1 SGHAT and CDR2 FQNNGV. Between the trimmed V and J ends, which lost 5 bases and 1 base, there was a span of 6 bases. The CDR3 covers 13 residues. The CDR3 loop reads CASSPRSYNEQFF. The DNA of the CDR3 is TGTGCCAGCAGCCCGCGGTCCTACAATGAGCAGTTCTTC.

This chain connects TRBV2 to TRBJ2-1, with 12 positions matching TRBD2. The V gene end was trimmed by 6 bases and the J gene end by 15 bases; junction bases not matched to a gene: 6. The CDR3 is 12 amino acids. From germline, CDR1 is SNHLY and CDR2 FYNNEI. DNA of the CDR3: TGTGCCAGCAGCGCTGGGACTAGCGGGCGGTTCTTC. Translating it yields CASSAGTSGRFF.

CDR3 coding DNA: TGTGCCAGCAGTGATGGACTAGCGGCTCACAATGAGCAGTTCTTC. Encoded protein: CASSDGLAAHNEQFF. The rearrangement joins TRBV2 to TRBJ2-1; TRBD2 matches 10 bases. The V gene's germline CDR1 is SNHLY and CDR2 FYNNEI. The junction had 4 bases not matched to a gene; V was cut back by 3 bases and J by 5 bases. CDR3 length: 15 amino acids.

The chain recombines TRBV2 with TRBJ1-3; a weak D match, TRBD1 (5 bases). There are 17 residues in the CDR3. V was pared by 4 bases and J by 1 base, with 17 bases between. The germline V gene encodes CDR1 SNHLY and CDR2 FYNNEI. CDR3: CASSGRQLTISGNTIYF. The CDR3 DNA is TGTGCCAGCAGTGGGAGACAGCTAACGATTTCTGGAAACACCATATATTTT.

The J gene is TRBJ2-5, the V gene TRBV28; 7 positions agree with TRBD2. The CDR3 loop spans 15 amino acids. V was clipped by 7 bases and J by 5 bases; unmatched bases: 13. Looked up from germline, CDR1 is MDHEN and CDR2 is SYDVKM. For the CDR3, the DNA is TGTGCCAGCACCTCCCTGGGGGGGTTTGGGGAGACCCAGTACTTC. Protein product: CASTSLGGFGETQYF.

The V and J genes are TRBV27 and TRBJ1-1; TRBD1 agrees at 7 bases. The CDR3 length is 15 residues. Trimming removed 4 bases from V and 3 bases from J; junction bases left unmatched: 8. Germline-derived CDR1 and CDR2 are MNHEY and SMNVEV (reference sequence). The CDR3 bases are TGTGCCAGCAGTTGGCAGGGGGTAGAGTACACTGAAGCTTTCTTT. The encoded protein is CASSWQGVEYTEAFF.

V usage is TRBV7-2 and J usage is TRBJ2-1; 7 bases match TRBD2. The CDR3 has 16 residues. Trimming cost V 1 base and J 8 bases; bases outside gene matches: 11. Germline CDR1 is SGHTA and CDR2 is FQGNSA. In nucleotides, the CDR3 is TGTGCCAGCAGCTTAGATCGGCGGGGGAGTCGCGATGAGCAGTTCTTC. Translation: CASSLDRRGSRDEQFF.

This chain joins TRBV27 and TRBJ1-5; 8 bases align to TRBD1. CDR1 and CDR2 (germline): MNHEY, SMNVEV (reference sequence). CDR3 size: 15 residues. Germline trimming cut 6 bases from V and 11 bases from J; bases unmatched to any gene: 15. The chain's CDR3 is CASSPQGERFAAQHF. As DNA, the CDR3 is TGTGCCAGCAGCCCACAGGGGGAAAGGTTCGCAGCCCAGCATTTT.

CDR3 sequence (DNA): TGCGCCAGCACCGCAGGGGTTGGTGAAAAACTGTTTTTT. Translated, it gives CASTAGVGEKLFF. The chain uses TRBV5-1 and TRBJ1-4, with TRBD1 as a possible D gene (6 bases). This CDR3 is 13 amino acids long. CDR1 and CDR2 from the germline V gene are SGHRS and YFSETQ. Trimming left V 6 bases short and J 7 bases short, with 13 bases between.

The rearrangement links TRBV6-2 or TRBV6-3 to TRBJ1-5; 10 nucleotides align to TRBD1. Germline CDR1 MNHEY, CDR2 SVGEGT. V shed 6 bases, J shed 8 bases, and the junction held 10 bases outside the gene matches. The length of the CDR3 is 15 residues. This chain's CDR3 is CASSSHRDRGEPQHF. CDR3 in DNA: TGTGCCAGCAGCTCTCACCGGGACAGGGGAGAGCCCCAGCATTTT.

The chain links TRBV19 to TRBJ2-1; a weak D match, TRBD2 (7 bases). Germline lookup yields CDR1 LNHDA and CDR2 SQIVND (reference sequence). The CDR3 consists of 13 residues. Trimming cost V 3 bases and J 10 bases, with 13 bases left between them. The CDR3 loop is CASSIGGLTEQFF. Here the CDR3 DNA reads TGTGCCAGTAGTATCGGGGGGCTCACGGAGCAGTTCTTC.

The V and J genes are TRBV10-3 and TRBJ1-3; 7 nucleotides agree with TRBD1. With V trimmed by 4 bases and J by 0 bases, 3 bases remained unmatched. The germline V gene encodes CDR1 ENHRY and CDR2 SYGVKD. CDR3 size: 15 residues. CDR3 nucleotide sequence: TGTGCCATCAGTGTGGGGACAGCCTCTGGAAACACCATATATTTT. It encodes CAISVGTASGNTIYF.

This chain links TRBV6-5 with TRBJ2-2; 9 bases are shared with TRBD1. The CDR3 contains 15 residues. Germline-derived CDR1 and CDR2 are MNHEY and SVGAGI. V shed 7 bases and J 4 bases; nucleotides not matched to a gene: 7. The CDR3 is CASTRGTGFTGELFF. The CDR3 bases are TGTGCCAGCACCAGAGGGACAGGGTTCACCGGGGAGCTGTTTTTT.

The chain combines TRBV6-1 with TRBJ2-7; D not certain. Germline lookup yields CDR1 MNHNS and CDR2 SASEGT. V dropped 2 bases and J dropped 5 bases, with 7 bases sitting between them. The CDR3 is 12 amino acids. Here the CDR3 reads CASSESRDEQYF. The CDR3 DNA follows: TGTGCCAGCAGTGAATCCCGGGACGAGCAGTACTTC.

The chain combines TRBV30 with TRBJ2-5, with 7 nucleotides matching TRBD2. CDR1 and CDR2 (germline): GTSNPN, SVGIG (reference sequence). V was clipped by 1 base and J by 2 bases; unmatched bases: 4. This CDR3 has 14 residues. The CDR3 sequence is CAWSGWGGQETQYF. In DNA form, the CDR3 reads TGTGCCTGGAGTGGTTGGGGGGGGCAAGAGACCCAGTACTTC.

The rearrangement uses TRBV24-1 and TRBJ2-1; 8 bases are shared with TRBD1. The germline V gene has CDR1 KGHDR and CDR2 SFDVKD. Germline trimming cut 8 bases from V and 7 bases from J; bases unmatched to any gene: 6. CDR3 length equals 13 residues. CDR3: CATMDRVRNEQFF. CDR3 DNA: TGTGCCACCATGGACAGGGTAAGGAATGAGCAGTTCTTC.

CDR3 nucleotides: TGTGCCAGCAGTGAGGGGCCTAGCGGGAGCTCCTACGAGCAGTACTTC. Translation: CASSEGPSGSSYEQYF. The gene calls are TRBV6-1 and TRBJ2-7, with 10 bases aligning to TRBD2. CDR1 MNHNS and CDR2 SASEGT come from the germline V gene. V dropped 3 bases and J dropped 0; count of bases not matched to a gene: 5. The CDR3 has 16 amino acids.

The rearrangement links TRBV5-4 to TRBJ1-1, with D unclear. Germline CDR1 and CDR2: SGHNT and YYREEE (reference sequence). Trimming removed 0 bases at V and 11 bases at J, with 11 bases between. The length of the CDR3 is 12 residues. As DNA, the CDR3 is TGTGCCAGCAGCTTGGACCGAGTCGAGGCTTTCTTT. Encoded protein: CASSLDRVEAFF.

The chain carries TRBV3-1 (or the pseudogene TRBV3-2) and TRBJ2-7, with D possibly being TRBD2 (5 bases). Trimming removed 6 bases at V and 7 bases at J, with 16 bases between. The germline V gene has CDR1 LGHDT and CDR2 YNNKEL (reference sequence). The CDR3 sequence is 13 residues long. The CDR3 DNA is TGTGCCAGCAGTCCCACGGGGTTTTGGGAGCAGTACTTC. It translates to CASSPTGFWEQYF.

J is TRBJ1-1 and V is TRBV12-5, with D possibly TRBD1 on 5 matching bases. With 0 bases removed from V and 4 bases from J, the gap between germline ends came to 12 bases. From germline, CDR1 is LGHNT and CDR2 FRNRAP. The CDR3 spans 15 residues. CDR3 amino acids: CASGLVMGGSTEAFF. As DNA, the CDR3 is TGTGCTAGTGGTTTGGTAATGGGGGGAAGCACTGAAGCTTTCTTT.

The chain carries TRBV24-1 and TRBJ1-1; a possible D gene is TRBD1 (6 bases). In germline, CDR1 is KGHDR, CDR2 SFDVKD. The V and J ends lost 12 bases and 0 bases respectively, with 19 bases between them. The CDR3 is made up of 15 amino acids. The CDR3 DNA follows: TGTGCCGGCAATCGGACAGCTTTAATGAACACTGAAGCTTTCTTT. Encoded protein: CAGNRTALMNTEAFF.